This T cell receptor beta chain was recovered during a study of identical twins. Study findings and constraints: There was an excess of low generation probability in the out-of-frame alpha sequences that twins shared.

On this clonotype: Its specificity is not known.

TCRdb reprocessed the 5' RACE reads with MiXCR, giving one entry per CDR3 protein. This repertoire shows more than 1.5 million distinct CDR3 sequences, 32% found once; its top ten account for about 0.3%. This clonotype was sampled from a newborn girl in good health. Sequenced input: cord blood.

The CDR3 spells CASSLGGSGPYNEQFF. CDR3 bases: TGCGCCAGCAGCTTGGGGGGTAGCGGACCCTACAATGAGCAGTTCTTC. The genes are TRBV5-1 and TRBJ2-1; TRBD2 might be the D (6 bases). This CDR3 is built from 16 residues. V lost 0 bases, J lost 2 bases, and 12 bases lay in between. CDR1 and CDR2 (germline): SGHRS, YFSETQ.